This T cell receptor beta chain was identified in a study of cytomegalovirus exposure and HLA in healthy donors. Looking at the study overall: Roughly 80 million unique TCRs from HLA-typed donors made up an early data release.

Study-wide results and caveats: Researchers reported from a later analysis that most CMV-associated TCR beta chains appeared HLA-restricted.

The CDR3 spans 14 residues. With 1 base removed from V and 0 bases from J, the gap between germline ends came to 6 bases. Germline CDR1 SEHNR, CDR2 FQNEAQ (reference sequence). This clone has a handful of counts. The target antigen is unknown. The PCR used 60 Vbeta and 13 Jbeta primers. Authors' analysis steps: Approximately 10 million shared chains were among about 80 million unique TCR beta chains counted in a later analysis. Sequencing was performed with immunoSEQ multiplex PCR; in TCRdb, only in-frame clones are kept and a portion is missing. V and J calls and clone size are copied from that table; D and trimming were computed from the DNA. The profile covers some 180,000 clones, with 70% to 80% appearing a single time and more than 1.4% taken by the ten largest.

The sequencing input was PBMCs. This clonotype was sampled from a man younger than 35 in good health and CMV-seronegative. The genes are TRBV7-9 and TRBJ1-1; tentatively, D is TRBD1 (5 bases). The CDR3 DNA reads TGTGCCAGCAGCTTAGAGGGGATGAACACTGAAGCTTTCTTT. It translates to CASSLEGMNTEAFF.